This T cell receptor (beta chain) is from a study of tumor and adjacent non-tumor tissue in lung cancer. RNA was extracted from bulk tissue without any cell sorting. CDR1 is SGHRS and CDR2 is YFSETQ in the germline V gene. The CDR3 sequence is 12 residues long. Overall study findings and caveats: In normal lung, the top 100 clones were significantly more dominant than in tumor.

Three rounds of nested PCR, following a modified ARM-PCR protocol, produced the TCRbeta library. TCRdb processed the multiplex PCR reads anew with MiXCR; each CDR3 protein has one entry. The sample shows about 110,000 distinct CDR3 sequences, more than 70% of them seen only once. Worth noting for this clonotype: Antigen: not known. It is likely a read error, because the conserved phenylalanine at the end of the CDR3 is missing.

V and J are TRBV5-1 and TRBJ1-2; D is undetermined. The TCR comes from a woman aged 60-75 years with non-small cell lung cancer. The specimen was lung tumor tissue. The CDR3 protein is CAISLNGYGYTL. The CDR3 coding sequence is TGCGCCATCAGCTTGAACGGCTATGGCTACACCCTC.